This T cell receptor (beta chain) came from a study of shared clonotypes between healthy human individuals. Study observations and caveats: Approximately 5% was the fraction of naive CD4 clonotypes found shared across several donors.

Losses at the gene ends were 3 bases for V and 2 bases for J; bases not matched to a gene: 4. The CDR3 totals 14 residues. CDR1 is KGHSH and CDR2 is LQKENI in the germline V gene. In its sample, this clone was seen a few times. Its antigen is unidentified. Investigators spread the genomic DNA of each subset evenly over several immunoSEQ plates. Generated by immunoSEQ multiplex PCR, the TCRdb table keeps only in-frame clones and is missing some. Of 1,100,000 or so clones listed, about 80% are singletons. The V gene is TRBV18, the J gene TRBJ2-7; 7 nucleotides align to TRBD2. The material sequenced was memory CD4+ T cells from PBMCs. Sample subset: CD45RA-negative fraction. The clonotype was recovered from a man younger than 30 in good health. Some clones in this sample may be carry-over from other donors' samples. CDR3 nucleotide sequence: TGTGCCAGCTCACCGGGAGGGGCGGCCTACGAGCAGTACTTC. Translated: CASSPGGAAYEQYF.